This T cell receptor (beta chain) was identified during a study of cytotoxic CD8 clonotypes in ibrutinib-treated CLL. Study-wide context: Patients attained about 25 partial and 2 complete responses; at median around 68 months, roughly 15 remained remitted while approximately twelve progressed. Averaging across samples gave roughly 280,000 productive templates and roughly 90,000 productive rearrangements. Study-level findings and limits: Public clonotypes, rarely seen, contracted or held steady on treatment.

V dropped 4 bases and J dropped 4 bases, with 11 bases sitting between them. Per germline, CDR1 SGHRS and CDR2 YFSETQ. The CDR3 has 13 residues. Sequencing used immunoSEQ multiplex PCR; TCRdb keeps in-frame clones, though not all of them. Of 150,000 or so clones listed, roughly three quarters are singletons. Regarding this clone: Antigen unknown.

The chain joins TRBV5-1 to TRBJ1-1; D is perhaps TRBD1 (5 bases). The source is a human donor with chronic lymphocytic leukemia. Sample: PBMCs, taken after 24 months of ibrutinib treatment. The CDR3 sequence is CASSGGSGTEAFF. In DNA form, the CDR3 reads TGCGCCAGCAGCGGGGGGAGTGGCACTGAAGCTTTCTTT. The entire variable domain, with the rest obtained from reference TRBV5-1 and TRBJ1-1, is as follows: KAGVTQTPRYLIKTRGQQVTLSCSPISGHRSVSWYQQTPGQGLQFLFEYFSETQRNKGNFPGRFSGRQFSNSRSEMNVSTLELGDSALYLCASSGGSGTEAFFGQGTRLTVV.